This T cell receptor beta chain was identified in a study of beta chain features in type 1 diabetes. Study details: The patients were much like the healthy donors in age, gender and cell yields.

The CDR3 is made up of 16 amino acids. The V gene end was trimmed by 6 bases and the J gene end by 5 bases; junction bases not matched to a gene: 12. CDR1 and CDR2 from the germline V gene are LGHNA and YSLEER. Investigators reverse transcribed all isolated RNA, so they sequenced expressed TCRB transcripts. Here immunoSEQ multiplex PCR was the method, and the copy in TCRdb shows in-frame clones only, minus some. Seen here are 350,000 to 450,000 clones, approximately 15% observed once, and the top ten hold roughly 0.035%. Only a few counts were recorded for this clone. Its target is unknown. Overall study findings and caveats: Any HLA type influence on TCRB rearrangement was left unresolved here.

Each sorted fraction was over 98% pure. The sample comprised naive CD4+ T cells from blood. The receptor's source is a man under 40 in good health. The chain recombines TRBV4-3 with TRBJ2-5; 10 bases line up with TRBD2. The CDR3 region has the DNA TGCGCCAGCAGGCGAACTGGACTAGCGGTTAACGAGACCCAGTACTTC. Its translation is CASRRTGLAVNETQYF.